This T cell receptor beta chain was retrieved from a study of cytomegalovirus exposure and HLA in healthy donors (dated by TCRdb to about 2017). For the study in its entirety: An earlier analysis of approximately 640 of the donors reported roughly 270 Gb of sequence data and around 120 million unique TCR beta sequences from some 180 million T cells. Donor age, sex, ethnicity and CMV serostatus were compiled together with the repertoire data. Both class I and class II loci were covered by HLA typing, at four-digit resolution. Typing coverage differed by locus: A, B, C, DRB1 and DQB1 were typed in roughly 620-630 donors, DQA1 in roughly 500, DPA1 in around 580, and DPB1 in just under 490. An earlier analysis of about 600 of the donors used high-throughput TCR beta sequencing to judge whether each TCR beta V gene segment behaved as functional or pseudogenic. In addition to the first cohort of around 670 subjects, a separate validation cohort of approximately 120 different subjects was used. A later genetic analysis took genome-wide SNP genotypes for 398 of the 666 donors and used that subset as a discovery cohort. The study was designed to test whether signatures of past pathogen exposure could be identified by cataloging public T cell receptors. Of the roughly 390 genotyped donors, roughly 80% fell in the genetic ancestry cluster associated with self-reported Caucasian donors. A later analysis re-analyzed previously published TCR beta repertoires from 660 or so donors and added high-resolution HLA genotyping to study TCR occurrence patterns. To predict cytomegalovirus infection status, the study combined high-throughput TCR immunosequencing, statistical association of individual TCRs with disease status, and machine learning. Rather than using new phenotypic data, the later analysis identified candidate immune exposures from TCR beta sequences and from how often those sequences occurred across donors. Among under 450 genotyped donors of the cohort, an average of around 240,000 unique TCR beta nucleotide sequences were sequenced per donor, roughly 18% of them non-productive. All discovery cohort repertoires had been generated using a single sequencing platform. An early release covering roughly 580 HLA-typed donors comprised 250 to 350 gigabases of sequencing data and 65 million to 100 million unique TCR sequences. Several DR-DQ haplotypes were handled as single units for association and clustering because linkage in the cohort was strong. The T cell repertoires of several hundred subjects were profiled by immunosequencing and related to cytomegalovirus serostatus. Beyond this particular receptor, the publication reports: Broadly in line with IMGT annotations, most TCR beta V segments showed up in productive rearrangements about 90% or about 30% of the time in an earlier analysis of around 600 of the donors. Strong co-occurrence of HLA alleles, especially DR and DQ, made assigning TCR associations to individual alleles difficult. Linkage disequilibrium might explain the correlated functional status among segregating V segments, but an unknown experimental factor could not be excluded. The only immune exposure information available for the cohort was CMV serostatus. Compared with the roughly 600-donor mean, donors in an Asian-associated ancestry cluster had fewer N-insertions in productive TCRs, according to a later genetic analysis. In a later genetic analysis, a missense DCLRE1C variant was associated with V-gene and J-gene trimming of TCR beta chains, and the association was replicated in an independent cohort. In a later analysis, HLA-associated TCR beta chains showed more clonal expansion and lower generation probabilities than non-associated chains that were equally common. In a later analysis, most CMV-associated TCR beta chains were found to appear HLA-restricted, with HLA associations seemingly driven largely by CMV exposure. The presence/absence analyses assumed that sequencing depth was roughly uniform across donors, and that assumption may not be true. A cluster of highly shared sequence variants was judged likely to represent a technical artifact of the sequencing pipeline. The cohort was sequenced for TCR beta chains only, and without alpha or paired-chain data the features that could be detected were limited. Because some donors lacked HLA typing at each locus, the association tests relied only on the typed subset. Across donors, most TCR sequences were observed very rarely, whereas some public TCRs were present in many individuals. The study listed approximately 160 TCR beta chains as associated with cytomegalovirus. A further reported finding was that TCR beta sequences accurately predicted the HLA-A and HLA-B alleles for most subjects in the first cohort. The authors suggested that the approach could potentially be extended to other disease states and immunological phenotypes. The classifier was reported to diagnose cytomegalovirus status with high specificity and sensitivity in both the original cohort and the validation cohort. According to a later analysis, TCR association rates differed among HLA loci, with DRB1 alleles showing the most associated TCRs and HLA-C alleles showing the fewest. In vitro tests confirmed that a few of the cytomegalovirus-associated TCR beta chains recognize cytomegalovirus antigens. Because counts were too low, roughly 18 rarely observed V segments, including chromosome 9 orphons, were left out of the earlier analysis of several hundred of the donors. The 87-base-pair reads could not distinguish some IMGT-functional V segments, including TRBV6-2 and TRBV6-3, so those segments were excluded. At a false discovery rate of 0.05, a later analysis linked 15,000 to 20,000 TCR beta sequences to specific HLA alleles. In a later analysis, several top co-occurrence clusters were reported to appear linked to parvovirus B19, influenza, CMV and Epstein-Barr virus.

About this clone itself: The antigen it binds to is not known. The sample holds no much larger clone one base away, and base qualities are not on file.

The cohort was made up of hundreds of healthy bone marrow donors. Cohort members were all nominally healthy when sampled, although unrecorded immune exposures were likely present. The donor was CMV seropositive and belonged to the group of 250 to 350 seropositive cohort members. A peripheral blood sample was collected from each donor, and TCR beta sequencing was performed on peripheral blood mononuclear cells. The Qiagen DNeasy Blood Extraction Kit was used to extract genomic DNA from the blood cell samples. Via the germline V gene, CDR1 is MNHEY and CDR2 SVGAGI. V is cut back by 4 bases and J by 4 bases, with 7 bases in the junction unmatched. Measured from the cysteine to the phenylalanine, the CDR3 is 15 residues long. Left in the record is the CDR3 DNA by itself, 45 bases read in frame from the first base. Library preparation was by the immunoSEQ multiplex PCR assay. The multiplex PCR relied on a mix of 60 forward primers for TCR Vbeta segments and 13 reverse primers for TCR Jbeta segments. The CDR3 region of rearranged TCR beta genes was amplified from genomic DNA with a multiplex PCR assay. The amplified TCR beta libraries were sequenced on the Illumina HiSeq System as 87-base-pair reads. The original methods were these. A later analysis tallied 70 million to 100 million unique TCR beta chains across the roughly 610 repertoires, and around 9.9 million of those chains were shared by two or more donors. Raw reads were error-corrected and collapsed into unique sequences with a nearest-neighbor algorithm that merged closely related sequences to remove PCR and sequencing errors. Alignment of CDR3 sequences to IMGT reference sequences was used to assign V, D and J gene segments. For a sequence to be retained, a match of at least six nucleotides was required to both a V gene segment and a J gene segment. A rearrangement counted as productive if the CDR3 had no stop codons and remained in frame with V and J, and every other rearrangement counted as non-productive. Following IMGT convention, CDR3 was defined as the stretch from the second conserved V-encoded cysteine to the conserved J-encoded phenylalanine. The earlier analysis of fewer than 750 of the donors excluded sequences that lacked an unambiguous match to a single V gene segment. An earlier analysis of a few hundred of the donors called V segments functional above 56.7% productive rearrangements and segregating when the between-donor standard deviation exceeded 5%. A statistical classification framework was developed to diagnose cytomegalovirus status using the catalog of TCR beta chain sequences. A later analysis assigned V and J genes by comparing TCR nucleotide sequences with IMGT/GENE-DB human TR gene sequences. Using the TCRdist pipeline, a later analysis assigned CDR3 sequences along with most-parsimonious VDJ recombination scenarios. In a later analysis, each TCR beta chain was defined by its CDR3 amino acid sequence together with its V-gene family, and reads without a unique V-gene family were excluded. In a later analysis, 550 to 650 highly shared, low-generation-probability nucleotide sequences were removed to address suspected cross-contamination and a sequencing artifact. In a later analysis, a clonal expansion index was calculated for each public chain from normalized within-repertoire ranks of inferred template counts. Generation probabilities in a later analysis came from a VDJ recombination model fitted to out-of-frame rearrangements, and those results were checked against IGoR. Hypergeometric tests were used in a later analysis to score TCR-TCR, TCR-HLA and TCR-CMV co-occurrence, with a repertoire-size bias correction applied to the TCR pairs. To estimate false discovery rates, a later analysis permuted the HLA or CMV assignments 20 times. A later analysis grouped co-occurring TCRs with DBSCAN, adding TCRdist sequence similarity when clustering within HLA-allele-positive subsets. Repertoires with fewer than 30,000 or more than 120,000 public chains were left out of co-occurrence clustering, as were four to six repertoires with anomalous nucleotide sharing. The clones in this table, taken by TCRdb from immuneACCESS, are in-frame only. Not every clone is retained; where verified, under half of the shortfall comes from an unresolved V gene, and the cause of the rest is unknown. V, J and clone size derive from that table, while D and trimming were established from the DNA sequence. The sample has roughly 150,000 clones on record, roughly 64% of them singletons. Less than 3.5% of the sample comes from the top ten.

Specimen: PBMCs. This TCR derives from a woman in her twenties or thirties in good health and CMV-seropositive. Recombination joined TRBV6-5 with TRBJ2-1, and 7 junctional nucleotides match TRBD2. The CDR3 sequence is CASSSGLPPYNEQFF. The DNA reads TGTGCCAGCAGTTCGGGACTACCCCCTTACAATGAGCAGTTCTTC.